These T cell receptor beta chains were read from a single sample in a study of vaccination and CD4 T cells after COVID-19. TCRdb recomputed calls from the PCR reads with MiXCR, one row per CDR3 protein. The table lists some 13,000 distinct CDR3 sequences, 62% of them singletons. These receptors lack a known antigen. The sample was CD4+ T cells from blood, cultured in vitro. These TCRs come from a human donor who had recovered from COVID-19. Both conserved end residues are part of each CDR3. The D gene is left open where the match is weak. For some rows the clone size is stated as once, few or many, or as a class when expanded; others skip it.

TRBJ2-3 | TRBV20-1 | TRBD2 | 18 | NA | CSAPGLAGSPTDTDTQYF | TGCAGTGCCCCCGGACTAGCGGGCTCCCCAACAGACACAGATACGCAGTATTTT
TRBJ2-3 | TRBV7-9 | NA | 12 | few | CASSLAPDTQYF | TGTGCCAGCAGCTTGGCTCCAGATACGCAGTATTTT
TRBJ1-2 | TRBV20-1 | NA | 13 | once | CSAAQTSNYGYTF | TGCAGTGCTGCCCAGACTTCTAACTATGGCTACACCTTC
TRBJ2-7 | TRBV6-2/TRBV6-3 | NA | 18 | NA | CASMTGSFKELHSYEQYF | TGTGCCAGCATGACCGGGTCCTTTAAGGAACTGCACTCCTACGAGCAGTACTTC
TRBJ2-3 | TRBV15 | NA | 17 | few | CATSRDRMQGSGDTQYF | TGTGCCACCAGCAGAGATCGGATGCAGGGGAGTGGAGATACGCAGTATTTT
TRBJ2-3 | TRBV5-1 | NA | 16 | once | CASSPQGGLRTDTQYF | TGCGCCAGCAGCCCCCAGGGTGGTCTACGCACAGATACGCAGTATTTT
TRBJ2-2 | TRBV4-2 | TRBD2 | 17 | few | CASSQVTSGRNTGELFF | TGTGCCAGCAGCCAAGTGACTAGCGGGAGGAACACCGGGGAGCTGTTTTTT
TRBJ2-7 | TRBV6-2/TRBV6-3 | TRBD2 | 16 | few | CASSTLRLADHYEQYF | TGTGCCAGCAGCACGCTGCGACTAGCGGACCACTACGAGCAGTACTTC
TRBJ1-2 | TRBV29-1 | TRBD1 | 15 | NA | CSVGDRGTGQTGYTF | TGCAGCGTTGGGGACAGGGGAACAGGGCAGACTGGCTACACCTTC
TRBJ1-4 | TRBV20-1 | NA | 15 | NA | CSALTGFTTNEKLFF | TGCAGTGCTCTAACAGGGTTCACAACTAATGAAAAACTGTTTTTT
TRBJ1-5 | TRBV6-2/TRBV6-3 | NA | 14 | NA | CASTLHGSNQPQHF | TGTGCCAGCACCCTACATGGGAGCAATCAGCCCCAGCATTTT
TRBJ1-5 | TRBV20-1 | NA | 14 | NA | CSAREGTLGQPQHF | TGCAGTGCTAGAGAGGGGACTCTAGGGCAGCCCCAGCATTTT
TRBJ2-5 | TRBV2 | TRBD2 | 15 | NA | CASNGLAGGGETQYF | TGTGCCAGCAACGGACTAGCGGGAGGAGGAGAGACCCAGTACTTC
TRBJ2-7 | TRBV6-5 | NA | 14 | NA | CASSYYGKSYEQYF | TGTGCCAGCAGTTACTATGGCAAATCCTACGAGCAGTACTTC
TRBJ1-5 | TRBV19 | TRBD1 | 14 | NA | CASSTRGVNQPQHF | TGTGCCAGTAGTACCAGGGGGGTCAATCAGCCCCAGCATTTT
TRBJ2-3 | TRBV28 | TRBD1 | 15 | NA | CASSPKTGYIDTQYF | TGTGCCAGCAGTCCTAAGACAGGGTACATAGATACGCAGTATTTT